Listed here are 21 T cell receptor beta chains from one sample, sequenced in a study of naive and memory T cell subsets. General observations from the study: Possibly reflecting memory cells re-expressing CD45RA, a few larger clonotypes occurred in naive repertoires, especially CD8.

The beta constant-region primer was an equimolar mix of two oligonucleotides covering TRBC1 and TRBC2. Four rounds of PCR amplified the ligated cDNA using nested alpha and beta constant-region primers plus SP2. In TCRdb, the UMI-ligation and nested PCR reads were re-called with MiXCR into one record per CDR3 protein. The sample consists of 85,000 to 130,000 distinct CDR3 sequences, approximately 14% of them appearing once. Their antigen targets remain unknown. Sequenced input: naive CD8+ T cells from blood. The receptors shown here come from a human donor in good health.

This clonotype was seen only a few times. The gene calls are TRBV15 and TRBJ1-3; D is possibly TRBD1 (6 bases). The CDR3 sequence is 15 residues long. V gave up 4 bases and J gave up 1 base, with 11 bases separating them. Germline V gene lookup returns CDR1 LNHNV and CDR2 YYDKDF (reference sequence). The DNA for the CDR3 is TGTGCCACCAGCATTAACAGGGTGTCTGGAAACACCATATATTTT. Translating gives CATSINRVSGNTIYF.

This clonotype was seen ten or more times. This chain's CDR3 is CASSLWSGEAKNIQYF. CDR3 sequence (DNA): TGTGCCAGCAGTTTATGGTCAGGAGAAGCCAAAAACATTCAGTACTTC. The V and J genes are TRBV12-3 or TRBV12-4 and TRBJ2-4; D unclear. The CDR3 runs 16 residues. Trimming shortened V by 2 bases and J by 0 bases, and 11 bases separated the two germline ends.

The chain combines TRBV11-3 with TRBJ2-5, with 10 bases lining up with TRBD1. In germline, CDR1 is SGHNT, CDR2 YENEEA. Trimming took 4 bases from V and 1 from J; bases not matched to a gene: 6. The CDR3 is 16 amino acids. CDR3 in amino acids: CASSSRDRGPQETQYF. The CDR3 DNA sequence: TGTGCCAGCAGCTCCCGGGACAGGGGTCCCCAAGAGACCCAGTACTTC.

Only a few counts were recorded for this clonotype. The J gene is TRBJ2-6, the V gene TRBV7-9; tentative D call: TRBD1 (6 bases). Germline V gene lookup returns CDR1 SEHNR and CDR2 FQNEAQ (reference sequence). With 7 bases removed from V and 0 bases from J, the gap between germline ends came to 22 bases. The CDR3 has 19 amino acids. CDR3 coding DNA: TGTGCCAGCAAATTTACCGGGACACCGGAGACCTCTGGGGCCAACGTCCTGACTTTC. Residues: CASKFTGTPETSGANVLTF.

This clonotype occurred a few times. The chain combines TRBV6-2 or TRBV6-3 with TRBJ1-5, with 7 bases lining up with TRBD1. V shed 5 bases and J 3 bases; nucleotides not matched to a gene: 10. Germline V gives CDR1 MNHEY, CDR2 SVGEGT. CDR3 length equals 16 residues. The CDR3 protein is CASSDLPGQPNQPQHF. CDR3 nucleotides: TGTGCCAGCAGTGACTTACCGGGACAGCCCAATCAGCCCCAGCATTTT.

This clonotype was seen many times. The rearrangement joins TRBV4-3 to TRBJ2-5, with D possibly matching TRBD2 (6 bases). Germline-derived CDR1 and CDR2 are LGHNA and YSLEER. Trimming shortened V by 0 bases and J by 5 bases, and 7 bases separated the two germline ends. The CDR3 totals 13 residues. CDR3 amino acids: CASSQDRGETQYF. The DNA for the CDR3 is TGCGCCAGCAGCCAAGATCGGGGGGAGACCCAGTACTTC.

The V gene is TRBV15, the J gene TRBJ1-6; no firm D call. The CDR3 totals 13 residues. V was shortened by 1 base and J by 10 bases, with 8 bases between the two germline ends. Germline V gene data show CDR1 as LNHNV and CDR2 as YYDKDF (reference sequence). CDR3 bases: TGTGCCACCAGCAGAGCACAAGGATCACCCCTCCACTTT. Translated, it gives CATSRAQGSPLHF.

The table lists this clonotype with many counts. The genes are TRBV6-6 and TRBJ2-2; D gene uncertain. V gave up 4 bases and J gave up 1 base, with 7 bases separating them. Per germline, CDR1 MNHNY and CDR2 SVGAGI (reference sequence). This CDR3 spans 14 amino acids. The CDR3 nucleotides are TGTGCCAGCAGTTGGCTAATGAACACCGGGGAGCTGTTTTTT. Its translation: CASSWLMNTGELFF.

The chain carries TRBV29-1 and TRBJ2-1; TRBD2 aligns across 8 bases. After removal of 1 base from V and 14 bases from J, the junction contained 10 bases not matched to a gene. CDR3 size: 13 residues. Germline V gives CDR1 SQVTM, CDR2 ANQGSEA. The CDR3 region is CSVEVVLAGPKFF. CDR3 nucleotide sequence: TGCAGCGTTGAAGTCGTGCTAGCGGGCCCCAAGTTCTTC.

This clonotype was detected a few times. The V gene is TRBV3-1, the J gene TRBJ2-7; no clear D gene. This CDR3 is 12 amino acids long. V lost 5 bases, J lost 1 base, and 6 bases lay in between. Germline assignment: CDR1 LGHDT and CDR2 YNNKEL (reference sequence). CDR3 sequence (DNA): TGTGCCAGCAGCTATACATCCTACGAGCAGTACTTC. Amino acids: CASSYTSYEQYF.

This clonotype was recorded a few times. This CDR3 is CAIQQGAAGELFF. CDR3 in DNA: TGTGCCATTCAGCAGGGGGCGGCCGGGGAGCTGTTTTTT. This chain connects TRBV19 to TRBJ2-2; TRBD1 matches 8 bases. J lost 6 bases, V lost 10 bases, and 7 bases had no gene match. This CDR3 spans 13 amino acids. Germline CDR1 LNHDA, CDR2 SQIVND (reference sequence).

The rearrangement links TRBV25-1 to TRBJ2-5, with a possible D match to TRBD2 (5 bases). The V end was cut by 5 bases, the J end by 1 base, with 14 bases between. This CDR3 has 15 amino acids. CDR1 is MGHDK and CDR2 is SYGVNS in the germline V gene. CDR3 coding DNA: TGTGCCAGCAGTCTGACTAACCGGGTCCAAGAGACCCAGTACTTC. Protein sequence: CASSLTNRVQETQYF.

In this sample, this clonotype turned up many times. This chain connects TRBV20-1 to TRBJ1-1; no clear D. The germline CDR1 and CDR2 sequences are DFQATT and SNEGSKA (reference sequence). The CDR3 extends over 13 amino acids. Trimming pared 0 bases from V and 8 bases from J, leaving 13 bases between. CDR3 sequence (DNA): TGCAGTGCTAGAGATGGAGTTTCTGGGGAAGCTTTCTTT. The encoded protein is CSARDGVSGEAFF.

This clonotype occurred a few times. The chain links TRBV12-3 or TRBV12-4 to TRBJ1-5; 8 positions match TRBD1. This CDR3 is built from 14 residues. V was clipped by 5 bases and J by 6 bases; unmatched bases: 6. Here the CDR3 reads CASSPTGDGQPQHF. CDR3 DNA: TGTGCCAGCAGTCCGACAGGGGATGGTCAGCCCCAGCATTTT.

This clonotype was observed a few times. The gene calls are TRBV20-1 and TRBJ2-4; TRBD2 matches 10 bases. This CDR3 region has 15 residues. V lost 3 bases and J lost 3; bases outside the gene matches: 5. CDR1 is DFQATT, CDR2 SNEGSKA, per germline (reference sequence). DNA for the CDR3: TGCAGTGCTAGCAGCGGGGGGGAGGGCAAAAACATTCAGTACTTC. Protein product: CSASSGGEGKNIQYF.

The chain carries TRBV7-2 and TRBJ2-1; 13 bases match TRBD2. In germline, CDR1 is SGHTA, CDR2 FQGNSA. J was trimmed by 0 bases and V by 3 bases; bases with no gene match: 5. The CDR3 runs 18 residues. The CDR3 protein is CASSFEGLAGSSYNEQFF. CDR3 DNA: TGTGCCAGCAGCTTTGAGGGACTAGCGGGGAGCTCCTACAATGAGCAGTTCTTC.

This clonotype has a handful of counts. The chain employs TRBV27 and TRBJ1-5; D ambiguous. The germline CDR1 and CDR2 sequences are MNHEY and SMNVEV (reference sequence). This CDR3 is 16 amino acids long. Deletions cut 5 bases from V and 1 base from J, with 15 bases between. The CDR3 bases are TGTGCCAGCAGTATCCGGCGGGGAGAAAGCAATCAGCCCCAGCATTTT. As protein: CASSIRRGESNQPQHF.

This chain uses TRBV12-3 or TRBV12-4 with TRBJ1-5; 8 bases agree with TRBD1. Trimming removed 1 base from V and 7 bases from J; junction bases left unmatched: 6. The CDR3 is 15 amino acids. The CDR3 is CASSLEGQGIQPQHF. In nucleotides, the CDR3 is TGTGCCAGCAGTTTAGAAGGACAGGGTATCCAGCCCCAGCATTTT.

The rearrangement uses TRBV29-1 and TRBJ2-7; 7 bases fit TRBD1. With 4 bases clipped from V and 2 bases from J, the junction kept 11 bases outside the gene matches. Germline V gene lookup returns CDR1 SQVTM and CDR2 ANQGSEA. There are 15 residues in the CDR3. CDR3 coding DNA: TGCAGCGTTGCTAAGACAGGGACAGCTACCTACGAGCAGTACTTC. Its translation: CSVAKTGTATYEQYF.

This clonotype was observed a single time. The chain combines TRBV6-5 with TRBJ1-4, with TRBD1 as a possible D gene (6 bases). Germline values: CDR1 MNHEY, CDR2 SVGAGI. CDR3 length: 13 residues. Trimming removed 7 bases at V and 8 bases at J, with 14 bases between. DNA for the CDR3: TGTGCCAGCATCAGGACAGAGGGGGAAAAACTGTTTTTT. Translating it yields CASIRTEGEKLFF.

This rearrangement joins TRBV12-3 or TRBV12-4 to TRBJ1-5; weak D call: TRBD1 (6 bases). V shed 3 bases and J shed 6 bases, with 15 bases lying between them. This CDR3 has 15 amino acids. The CDR3 bases are TGTGCCAGCAGTTTGCCGGGGGCGCTTGGTCAGCCCCAGCATTTT. Residues: CASSLPGALGQPQHF.